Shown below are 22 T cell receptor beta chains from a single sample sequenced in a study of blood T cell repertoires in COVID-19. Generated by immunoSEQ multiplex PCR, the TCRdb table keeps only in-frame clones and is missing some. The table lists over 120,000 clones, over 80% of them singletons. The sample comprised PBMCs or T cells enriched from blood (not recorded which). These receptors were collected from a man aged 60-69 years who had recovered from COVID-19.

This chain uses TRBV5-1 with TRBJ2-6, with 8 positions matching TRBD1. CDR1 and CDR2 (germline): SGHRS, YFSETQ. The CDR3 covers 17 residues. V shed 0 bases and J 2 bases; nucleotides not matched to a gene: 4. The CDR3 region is CASSLAPTGAGANVLTF. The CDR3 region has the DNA TGCGCCAGCAGCTTGGCCCCGACAGGGGCTGGGGCCAACGTCCTGACTTTC.

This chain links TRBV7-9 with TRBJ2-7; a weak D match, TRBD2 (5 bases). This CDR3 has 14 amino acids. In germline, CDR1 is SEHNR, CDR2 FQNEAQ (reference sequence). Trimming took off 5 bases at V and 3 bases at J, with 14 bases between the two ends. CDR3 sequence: CASSTRRENYEQYF. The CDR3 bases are TGTGCCAGCAGCACTAGACGGGAAAACTACGAGCAGTACTTC.

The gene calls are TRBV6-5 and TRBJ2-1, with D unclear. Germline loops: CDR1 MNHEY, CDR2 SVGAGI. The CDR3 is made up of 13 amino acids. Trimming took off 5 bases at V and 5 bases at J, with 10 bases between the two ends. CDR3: CASSKIPDNEQFF. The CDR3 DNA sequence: TGTGCCAGCAGTAAAATTCCCGACAATGAGCAGTTCTTC.

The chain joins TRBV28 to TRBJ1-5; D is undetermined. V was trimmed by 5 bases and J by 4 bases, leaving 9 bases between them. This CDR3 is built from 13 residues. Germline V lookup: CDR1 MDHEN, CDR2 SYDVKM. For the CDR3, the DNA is TGTGCCAGCAGTCTACAGATAAATCAGCCCCAGCATTTT. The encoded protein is CASSLQINQPQHF.

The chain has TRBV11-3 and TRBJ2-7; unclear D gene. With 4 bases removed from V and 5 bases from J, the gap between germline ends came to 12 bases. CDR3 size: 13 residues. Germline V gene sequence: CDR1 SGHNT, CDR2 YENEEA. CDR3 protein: CASSYRPENEQYF. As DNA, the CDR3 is TGTGCCAGCAGCTACAGACCCGAAAACGAGCAGTACTTC.

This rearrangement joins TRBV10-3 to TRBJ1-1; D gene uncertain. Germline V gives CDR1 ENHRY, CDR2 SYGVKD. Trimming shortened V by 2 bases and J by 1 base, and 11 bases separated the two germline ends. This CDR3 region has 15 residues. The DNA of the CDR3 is TGTGCCATCAGTGAGGTGCGGGTAGCGAACACTGAAGCTTTCTTT. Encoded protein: CAISEVRVANTEAFF.

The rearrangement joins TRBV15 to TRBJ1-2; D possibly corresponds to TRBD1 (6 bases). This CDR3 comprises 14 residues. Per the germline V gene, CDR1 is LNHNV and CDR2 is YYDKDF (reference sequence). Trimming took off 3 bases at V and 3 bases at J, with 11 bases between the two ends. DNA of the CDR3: TGTGCCACCAGCAGGTATGCAGGGGACTATGGCTACACCTTC. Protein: CATSRYAGDYGYTF.

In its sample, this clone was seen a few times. The CDR3 coding sequence is TGTGCCACCAGTGACCTGAATCAGCCCCAGCATTTT. It translates to CATSDLNQPQHF. The chain links TRBV24-1 to TRBJ1-5; no reliable D call. Between the trimmed V and J ends, which lost 4 bases and 4 bases, there was a span of 4 bases. Per germline, CDR1 KGHDR and CDR2 SFDVKD. CDR3 length: 12 residues.

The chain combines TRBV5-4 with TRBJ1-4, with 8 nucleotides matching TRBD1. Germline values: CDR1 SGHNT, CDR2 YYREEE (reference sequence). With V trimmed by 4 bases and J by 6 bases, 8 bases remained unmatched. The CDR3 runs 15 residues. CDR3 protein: CASSPRTGTDEKLFF. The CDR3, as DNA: TGTGCCAGCAGCCCCCGGACAGGGACCGATGAAAAACTGTTTTTT.

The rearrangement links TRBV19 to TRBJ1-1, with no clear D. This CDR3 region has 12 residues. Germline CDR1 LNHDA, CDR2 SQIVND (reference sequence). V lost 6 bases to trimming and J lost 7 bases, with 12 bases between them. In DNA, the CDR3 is TGTGCCAGTAGCCCGGGATTTTATGAAGCTTTCTTT. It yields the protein CASSPGFYEAFF.

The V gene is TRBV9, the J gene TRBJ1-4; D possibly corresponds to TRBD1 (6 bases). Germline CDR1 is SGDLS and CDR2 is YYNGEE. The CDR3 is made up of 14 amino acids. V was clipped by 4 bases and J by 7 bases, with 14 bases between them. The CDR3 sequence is CASSKGGGGEKLFF. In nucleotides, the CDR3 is TGTGCCAGCAGCAAGGGAGGGGGAGGTGAAAAACTGTTTTTT. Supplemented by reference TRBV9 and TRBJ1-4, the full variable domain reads DSGVTQTPKHLITATGQRVTLRCSPRSGDLSVYWYQQSLDQGLQFLIQYYNGEERAKGNILERFSAQQFPDLHSELNLSSLELGDSALYFCASSKGGGGEKLFFGSGTQLSVL.

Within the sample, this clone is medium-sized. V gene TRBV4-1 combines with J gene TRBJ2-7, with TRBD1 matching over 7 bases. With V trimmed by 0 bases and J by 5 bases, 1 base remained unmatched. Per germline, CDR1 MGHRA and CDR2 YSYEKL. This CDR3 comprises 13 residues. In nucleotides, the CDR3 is TGCGCCAGCAGCCAAGAGACAGGGAACGAGCAGTACTTC. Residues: CASSQETGNEQYF.

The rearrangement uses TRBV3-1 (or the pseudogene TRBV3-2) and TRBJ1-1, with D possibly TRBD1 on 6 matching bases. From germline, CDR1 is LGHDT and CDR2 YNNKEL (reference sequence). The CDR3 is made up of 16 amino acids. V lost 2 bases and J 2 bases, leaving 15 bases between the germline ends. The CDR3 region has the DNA TGTGCCAGCAGCCAAAGGGGTCGGGGGGCAAACACTGAAGCTTTCTTT. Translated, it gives CASSQRGRGANTEAFF.

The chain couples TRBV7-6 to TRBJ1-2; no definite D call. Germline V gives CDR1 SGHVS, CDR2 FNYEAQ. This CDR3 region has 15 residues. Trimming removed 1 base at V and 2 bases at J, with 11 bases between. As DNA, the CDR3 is TGTGCCAGCAGCTTAGGGACGGGAGGGAACTATGGCTACACCTTC. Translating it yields CASSLGTGGNYGYTF.

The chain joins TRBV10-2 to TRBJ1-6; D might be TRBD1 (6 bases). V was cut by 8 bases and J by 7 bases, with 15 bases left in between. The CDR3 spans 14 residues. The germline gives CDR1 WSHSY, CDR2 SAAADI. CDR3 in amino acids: CASGLQGWNSPLHF. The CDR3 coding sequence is TGCGCCAGCGGGCTCCAGGGGTGGAATTCACCCCTCCACTTT.

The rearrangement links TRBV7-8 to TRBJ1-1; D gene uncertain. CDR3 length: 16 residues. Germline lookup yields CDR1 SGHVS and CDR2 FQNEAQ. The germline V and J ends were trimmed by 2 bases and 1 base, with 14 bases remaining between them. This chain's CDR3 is CASSLLLPDKNTEAFF. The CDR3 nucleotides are TGTGCCAGCAGCTTACTCCTGCCAGACAAGAACACTGAAGCTTTCTTT.

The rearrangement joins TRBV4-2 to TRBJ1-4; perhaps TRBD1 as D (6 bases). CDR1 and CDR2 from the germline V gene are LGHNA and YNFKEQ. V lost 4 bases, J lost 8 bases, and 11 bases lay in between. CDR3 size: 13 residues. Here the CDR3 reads CASSPQGNEKLFF. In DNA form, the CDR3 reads TGTGCCAGCAGCCCCCAGGGGAACGAAAAACTGTTTTTT.

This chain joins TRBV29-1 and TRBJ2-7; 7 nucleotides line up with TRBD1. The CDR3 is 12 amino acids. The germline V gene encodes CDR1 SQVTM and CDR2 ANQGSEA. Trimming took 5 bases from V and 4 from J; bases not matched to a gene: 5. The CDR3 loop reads CSVSQGEYEQYF. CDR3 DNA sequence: TGCAGCGTTTCTCAGGGGGAATACGAGCAGTACTTC.

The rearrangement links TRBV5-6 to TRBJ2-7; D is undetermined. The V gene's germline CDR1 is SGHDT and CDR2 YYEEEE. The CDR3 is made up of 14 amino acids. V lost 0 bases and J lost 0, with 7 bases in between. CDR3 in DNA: TGTGCCAGCAGCTTGGGTAGGAGCTCCTACGAGCAGTACTTC. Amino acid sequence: CASSLGRSSYEQYF.

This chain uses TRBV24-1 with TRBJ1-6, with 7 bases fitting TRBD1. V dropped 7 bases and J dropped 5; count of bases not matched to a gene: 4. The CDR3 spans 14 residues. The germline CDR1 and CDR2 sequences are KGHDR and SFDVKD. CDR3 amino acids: CATSTGQNNSPLHF. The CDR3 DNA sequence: TGTGCCACCAGCACGGGACAGAATAATTCACCCCTCCACTTT.

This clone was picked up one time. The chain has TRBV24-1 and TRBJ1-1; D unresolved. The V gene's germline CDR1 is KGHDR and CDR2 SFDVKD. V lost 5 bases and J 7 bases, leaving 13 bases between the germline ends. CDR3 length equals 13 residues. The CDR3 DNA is TGTGCCACCAGTGCAGAATACAGTAATGAAGCTTTCTTT. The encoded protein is CATSAEYSNEAFF.

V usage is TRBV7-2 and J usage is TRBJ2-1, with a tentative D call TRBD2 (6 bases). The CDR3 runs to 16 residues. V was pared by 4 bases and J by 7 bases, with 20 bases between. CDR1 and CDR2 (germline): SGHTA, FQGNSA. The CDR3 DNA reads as TGTGCCAGCAGCTCGACGGGAGCATATAGACGTAATGAGCAGTTCTTC. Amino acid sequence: CASSSTGAYRRNEQFF.